The 4 T cell receptor beta chains below all came from one sample that was sequenced in a study of CXCR4 blockade with PD-1 therapy in pancreatic cancer (dated by TCRdb to about 2019). Library preparation used the immunoSEQ multiplex PCR assay. TCRdb provides this immuneACCESS table in a form limited to in-frame rearrangements. Some clones are lacking; in checked studies, under half of them reflect an unresolved V gene, and why the rest are absent is not known. The sample records roughly 15,000 clones, 72% of which are singletons. The ten largest clones take up 5.9% of the sample. The sample was tumor tissue. The receptor set was obtained from a human donor with pancreatic ductal adenocarcinoma.

This chain joins TRBV9 and TRBJ1-4, with a weak D call TRBD1 (6 bases). V was pared by 9 bases and J by 8 bases, with 17 bases between. CDR3 length equals 13 residues. From germline, CDR1 is SGDLS and CDR2 YYNGEE. In DNA form, the CDR3 reads TGTGCCACCGGGATCCAGGGGAAGGAAAAACTGTTTTTT. Translated: CATGIQGKEKLFF.

The chain couples TRBV18 to TRBJ1-2, with TRBD1 matching over 7 bases. The CDR3 is 15 residues long. From germline, CDR1 is KGHSH and CDR2 LQKENI. With V trimmed by 3 bases and J by 2 bases, 6 bases remained unmatched. For the CDR3, the DNA is TGTGCCAGCTCACCCCGAGGGGGCCGCAACTATGGCTACACCTTC. Its translation: CASSPRGGRNYGYTF.

Only one count was recorded for this clone. The chain carries TRBV12-5 and TRBJ2-3, with TRBD2 as a possible D gene (5 bases). Trimming cost V 5 bases and J 2 bases, with 8 bases left between them. The CDR3 is 13 amino acids. Germline V lookup: CDR1 LGHNT, CDR2 FRNRAP. CDR3 residues: CASGLGVTDTQYF. DNA for the CDR3: TGTGCTAGTGGTCTGGGAGTCACAGATACGCAGTATTTT.

Only one count was recorded for this clone. The V gene is TRBV19, the J gene TRBJ2-2; D gene ambiguous. Germline CDR1 LNHDA, CDR2 SQIVND (reference sequence). This CDR3 is built from 13 residues. Trimming pared 8 bases from V and 9 bases from J, leaving 16 bases between. The CDR3 region is CASLSPDGRELFF. The DNA of the CDR3 is TGTGCCAGTCTGAGCCCCGATGGGAGGGAGCTGTTTTTT.